This T cell receptor (beta chain) stems from a study of cytomegalovirus exposure and HLA in healthy donors. Findings and caveats of the study: CMV antigen specificity was confirmed in vitro for a few CMV-associated chains. A later examination showed that TCR association rates differed by HLA locus, with DRB1 most and HLA-C fewest.

Regarding this clone: Its specificity is not known.

The PCR contained 60 Vbeta and 13 Jbeta primers. TCRdb's table, derived via immunoSEQ multiplex PCR, lists solely in-frame clones and lacks some. The sample consists of roughly 110,000 clones, 65% to 80% of them appearing once. The source is a female donor in good health and CMV-seronegative. The sample consisted of PBMCs.

The CDR3 reads CASSSSPGTPIDTQYF. CDR3 nucleotides: TGTGCCAGCAGCTCCTCCCCCGGGACTCCCATAGATACGCAGTATTTT. The chain has TRBV7-9 and TRBJ2-3; tentatively, D is TRBD2 (6 bases). The CDR3 is 16 residues long. CDR1 is SEHNR, CDR2 FQNEAQ, per germline (reference sequence). The V and J ends lost 4 bases and 5 bases respectively, with 19 bases between them.